This T cell receptor beta chain stems from a study of blood T cell repertoires in COVID-19. V lost 12 bases and J lost 8; bases outside the gene matches: 13. Looked up from germline, CDR1 is KGHDR and CDR2 is SFDVKD. The CDR3 sequence is 14 residues long. Per the original methods: By means of reference gene primer amplification, nucleated cell counts were estimated. This table comes from immunoSEQ multiplex PCR, and its TCRdb copy is limited to in-frame clones, with some not included. That table is the source of V, J and clone size, and D and trimming were worked out from the DNA. In the table there are hundreds of thousands of clones, 65% to 90% of which are singletons. Individuals drawn from 24 US areas were about 18 to 89 years old.

This TCR was sampled from a man aged 35 to 55 who had recovered from COVID-19. The sequencing sample was made of PBMCs or T cells enriched from blood (not recorded which). The chain has TRBV24-1 and TRBJ2-1, with 9 bases matching TRBD2. The DNA of the CDR3 is TGTGCCTCGCCCCGGGCGCGGGAGGGCGATGAGCAGTTCTTC. Encoded protein: CASPRAREGDEQFF.